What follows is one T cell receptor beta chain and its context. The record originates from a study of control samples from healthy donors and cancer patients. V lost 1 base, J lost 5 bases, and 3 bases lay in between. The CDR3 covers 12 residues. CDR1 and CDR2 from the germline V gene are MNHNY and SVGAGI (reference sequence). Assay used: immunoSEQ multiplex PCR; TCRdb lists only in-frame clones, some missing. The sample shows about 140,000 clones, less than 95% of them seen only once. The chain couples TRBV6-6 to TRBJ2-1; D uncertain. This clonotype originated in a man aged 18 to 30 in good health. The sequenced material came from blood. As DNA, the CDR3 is TGTGCCAGCAGTTACTTAAACAATGAGCAGTTCTTC. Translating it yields CASSYLNNEQFF.